The 27 T cell receptor beta chains listed next were all sequenced from one sample in a study of cytomegalovirus exposure and HLA in healthy donors. Data came from immunoSEQ multiplex PCR; TCRdb stores just in-frame clones and leaves some out. The sample carries approximately 150,000 clones, roughly 83% recorded once. Sequencing was performed on PBMCs. The source is a man aged 30 to 39 in good health and CMV-seropositive.

The V and J genes are TRBV5-4 and TRBJ2-4, with a possible D match to TRBD2 (6 bases). Between the trimmed V and J ends, which lost 0 bases and 4 bases, there was a span of 11 bases. The germline V gene has CDR1 SGHNT and CDR2 YYREEE (reference sequence). The CDR3 loop spans 15 amino acids. The CDR3 protein is CASSLGGDLKNIQYF. CDR3 coding DNA: TGTGCCAGCAGCTTGGGGGGGGACCTAAAAAACATTCAGTACTTC.

The gene calls are TRBV4-1 and TRBJ2-2; D remains unclear. The CDR3 covers 17 residues. With 0 bases removed from V and 5 bases from J, the gap between germline ends came to 16 bases. Per germline, CDR1 MGHRA and CDR2 YSYEKL. CDR3: CASSQEYGRGWTGELFF. For the CDR3, the DNA is TGCGCCAGCAGCCAAGAATATGGTCGAGGTTGGACCGGGGAGCTGTTTTTT.

The chain links TRBV7-6 to TRBJ2-7; 9 bases line up with TRBD2. Trimming cost V 0 bases and J 2 bases; bases outside gene matches: 5. Germline loops: CDR1 SGHVS, CDR2 FNYEAQ. This CDR3 has 16 amino acids. This CDR3 is CASSLARGGLTYEQYF. CDR3 nucleotide sequence: TGTGCCAGCAGCTTAGCGCGGGGGGGGCTCACCTACGAGCAGTACTTC.

The chain links TRBV15 to TRBJ2-5, with TRBD1 matching over 8 bases. The CDR3 extends over 15 amino acids. Germline values: CDR1 LNHNV, CDR2 YYDKDF (reference sequence). The V gene end was trimmed by 3 bases and the J gene end by 5 bases; junction bases not matched to a gene: 8. CDR3 in DNA: TGTGCCACCAGCAGGAGACAGGGGAGAGGGGAGACCCAGTACTTC. Translated, it gives CATSRRQGRGETQYF.

This clone showed up just a few times. V is TRBV7-9 and J is TRBJ1-2; D is uncertain. This CDR3 has 13 amino acids. The germline V gene encodes CDR1 SEHNR and CDR2 FQNEAQ (reference sequence). V lost 3 bases, J lost 8 bases, and 13 bases lay in between. Written as DNA, the CDR3 is TGTGCCAGCAGCTTCGGCGAATCGGGGGGCTACACCTTC. This encodes CASSFGESGGYTF.

The V and J genes are TRBV21-1 and TRBJ1-5; the table's D gene call, TRBD1, was not cross checked with the DNA. TRBV21-1 is classified as a pseudogene. The CDR3 sequence is 13 residues long. The CDR3 here is CAKAQGGNQPQHF. CDR3 DNA: TGTGCCAAAGCACAGGGGGGCAATCAGCCCCAGCATTTT.

V usage is TRBV5-1 and J usage is TRBJ1-1; D not resolved. CDR1 and CDR2 from the germline V gene are SGHRS and YFSETQ. The ends were cut back, 4 bases at V and 1 base at J, with 8 bases in the middle. The CDR3 loop spans 13 amino acids. The CDR3 reads CASSVRENTEAFF. In DNA, the CDR3 is TGCGCCAGCAGCGTGCGTGAGAACACTGAAGCTTTCTTT.

The chain carries TRBV19 and TRBJ1-2, with 7 bases that match TRBD1. With V trimmed by 3 bases and J by 4 bases, 8 bases remained unmatched. Germline CDR1 is LNHDA and CDR2 is SQIVND (reference sequence). The CDR3 runs to 15 residues. The CDR3 is CASSISGTVSYGYTF. CDR3 nucleotide sequence: TGTGCCAGTAGTATTTCCGGGACAGTTTCCTATGGCTACACCTTC.

The rearrangement uses TRBV28 and TRBJ2-3, with 9 positions matching TRBD2. The CDR3 extends over 16 amino acids. Trimming at V came to 0 bases and at J to 1 base, leaving 2 bases not matched to a gene. Per the germline V gene, CDR1 is MDHEN and CDR2 is SYDVKM. CDR3 sequence reads: CASSLWASGGTDTQYF. DNA of the CDR3: TGTGCCAGCAGTTTATGGGCTAGCGGGGGCACAGATACGCAGTATTTT. The full variable domain, with the rest looked up from reference TRBV28 and TRBJ2-3, is DVKVTQSSRYLVKRTGEKVFLECVQDMDHENMFWYRQDPGLGLRLIYFSYDVKMKEKGDIPEGYSVSREKKERFSLILESASTNQTSMYLCASSLWASGGTDTQYFGPGTRLTVL.

This rearrangement joins TRBV5-1 to TRBJ1-1; 8 positions match TRBD1. The CDR3 consists of 14 residues. Germline CDR1 is SGHRS and CDR2 is YFSETQ. V lost 4 bases to trimming and J lost 9 bases; unmatched junction nucleotides: 11. The CDR3 protein is CASSDRTGTEKAFF. CDR3 nucleotide sequence: TGCGCCAGCAGCGACCGGACAGGGACCGAGAAAGCTTTCTTT.

The V and J genes are TRBV7-2 and TRBJ1-2, with unresolved D. Between the trimmed V and J ends, which lost 5 bases and 5 bases, there was a span of 12 bases. Germline V gene lookup returns CDR1 SGHTA and CDR2 FQGNSA. The CDR3 runs 13 residues. The CDR3 spells CASSLATEYGYTF. In DNA, the CDR3 is TGTGCCAGCAGCCTCGCGACGGAGTATGGCTACACCTTC.

The V gene is TRBV19, the J gene TRBJ2-5; weak D call: TRBD1 (7 bases). Trimming pared 5 bases from V and 5 bases from J, leaving 21 bases between. The CDR3 totals 16 residues. Germline V CDR1 and CDR2: LNHDA, SQIVND (reference sequence). The CDR3 DNA is TGTGCCAGTAGTCAGGGGGGAAGGGGAGGATGGGAGACCCAGTACTTC. The encoded protein is CASSQGGRGGWETQYF. The full variable domain, completed using reference TRBV19 and TRBJ2-5, is DGGITQSPKYLFRKEGQNVTLSCEQNLNHDAMYWYRQDPGQGLRLIYYSQIVNDFQKGDIAEGYSVSREKKESFPLTVTSAQKNPTAFYLCASSQGGRGGWETQYFGPGTRLLVL.

The chain couples TRBV13 to TRBJ2-5, with D perhaps matching TRBD2 (7 bases). V dropped 5 bases and J dropped 5 bases, with 15 bases sitting between them. The CDR3 runs to 14 residues. CDR1 and CDR2 (germline): PRHDT, FYEKMQ (reference sequence). In DNA, the CDR3 is TGTGCCAGCAGCCCCGGGGGGCTAGCGGAGACCCAGTACTTC. Translated: CASSPGGLAETQYF. The variable domain in full, with the rest retrieved from reference TRBV13 and TRBJ2-5, is AAGVIQSPRHLIKEKRETATLKCYPIPRHDTVYWYQQGPGQDPQFLISFYEKMQSDKGSIPDRFSAQQFSDYHSELNMSSLELGDSALYFCASSPGGLAETQYFGPGTRLLVL.

The rearrangement uses TRBV6-6 and TRBJ2-7; possibly TRBD1 for D (6 bases). V lost 6 bases, J lost 2 bases, and 11 bases lay in between. The CDR3 is 13 amino acids. CDR1 is MNHNY and CDR2 is SVGAGI in the germline V gene (reference sequence). For the CDR3, the DNA is TGTGCCAGCAGGCGTGGGGGCCCCTACGAGCAGTACTTC. Translated, it gives CASRRGGPYEQYF.

This chain links TRBV28 with TRBJ2-4; TRBD2 is a possible D gene (5 bases). The CDR3 runs to 15 residues. CDR1 is MDHEN and CDR2 is SYDVKM in the germline V gene. V was cut by 7 bases and J by 0 bases, with 13 bases left in between. The CDR3 protein is CASNEPGKAKNIQYF. The CDR3, as DNA: TGTGCCAGCAATGAACCGGGAAAAGCCAAAAACATTCAGTACTTC. Complete variable domain (other parts from reference TRBV28 and TRBJ2-4): DVKVTQSSRYLVKRTGEKVFLECVQDMDHENMFWYRQDPGLGLRLIYFSYDVKMKEKGDIPEGYSVSREKKERFSLILESASTNQTSMYLCASNEPGKAKNIQYFGAGTRLSVL.

This clone was detected only once. The J gene is TRBJ2-3, the V gene TRBV6-1; the D is unclear. V was trimmed by 0 bases and J by 2 bases, leaving 9 bases between them. The CDR3 is 15 residues long. The V gene's germline CDR1 is MNHNS and CDR2 SASEGT. CDR3 amino acids: CASSEAPSDTDTQYF. The CDR3, as DNA: TGTGCCAGCAGTGAAGCGCCCAGCGACACAGATACGCAGTATTTT.

The V and J genes are TRBV7-9 and TRBJ2-5; 7 nucleotides align to TRBD1. Germline loops: CDR1 SEHNR, CDR2 FQNEAQ (reference sequence). V shed 2 bases, J shed 1 base, and the junction held 7 bases outside the gene matches. There are 16 residues in the CDR3. The CDR3 DNA sequence: TGTGCCAGCAGCTTAATGGGGACAGAGACCCAAGAGACCCAGTACTTC. This gives the protein CASSLMGTETQETQYF.

The rearrangement joins TRBV6-6 to TRBJ2-1; D might be TRBD2 (5 bases). V gave up 6 bases and J gave up 7 bases, with 13 bases separating them. This CDR3 has 13 amino acids. The germline V gene has CDR1 MNHNY and CDR2 SVGAGI (reference sequence). The CDR3 bases are TGTGCCAGCAGGATCCTTACGGGGAATGAGCAGTTCTTC. This translates into CASRILTGNEQFF.

The chain couples TRBV29-1 to TRBJ1-3; D gene uncertain. Looked up from germline, CDR1 is SQVTM and CDR2 is ANQGSEA. V was clipped by 4 bases and J by 0 bases, with 7 bases between them. This CDR3 region has 13 residues. CDR3 DNA: TGCAGCGTTGGCTCGAGCTCTGGAAACACCATATATTTT. It translates to CSVGSSSGNTIYF.

This chain joins TRBV7-3 and TRBJ2-1, with TRBD2 matching 10 bases. The CDR3 extends over 16 amino acids. CDR1 and CDR2 (germline): SGHTA, FQGTGA. V shed 6 bases, J shed 2 bases, and the junction held 7 bases outside the gene matches. CDR3 DNA: TGTGCCAGCAGTGCCCTAGGACTAGCGGCCTACAATGAGCAGTTCTTC. Translated: CASSALGLAAYNEQFF.

The chain recombines TRBV30 with TRBJ2-1, with D possibly matching TRBD2 (5 bases). Germline assignment: CDR1 GTSNPN and CDR2 SVGIG (reference sequence). The CDR3 sequence is 16 residues long. V lost 4 bases and J lost 7, with 23 bases in between. The CDR3 loop is CAWTGSRENWKNEQFF. The CDR3 coding sequence is TGTGCCTGGACGGGATCGAGGGAGAATTGGAAGAATGAGCAGTTCTTC. The variable domain in full, with the rest retrieved from reference TRBV30 and TRBJ2-1, is SQTIHQWPATLVQPVGSPLSLECTVEGTSNPNLYWYRQAAGRGLQLLFYSVGIGQISSEVPQNLSASRPQDRQFILSSKKLLLSDSGFYLCAWTGSRENWKNEQFFGPGTRLTVL.

The rearrangement links TRBV6-4 to TRBJ2-6, with D maybe TRBD1 (6 bases). The ends were cut back, 3 bases at V and 0 bases at J, with 9 bases in the middle. Germline V gene data show CDR1 as MRHNA and CDR2 as SNTAGT. The CDR3 is 16 amino acids. The DNA for the CDR3 is TGTGCCAGCAGTGATACAGGGAGCTCTGGGGCCAACGTCCTGACTTTC. Translated, it gives CASSDTGSSGANVLTF.

The J gene is TRBJ2-5, the V gene TRBV7-6, with 10 bases aligning to TRBD2. In germline, CDR1 is SGHVS, CDR2 FNYEAQ. J lost 4 bases, V lost 2 bases, and 10 bases had no gene match. The CDR3 consists of 17 residues. CDR3 sequence reads: CASSLSSLAGEGETQYF. CDR3 nucleotides: TGTGCCAGCAGCTTATCGTCGCTAGCGGGAGAAGGAGAGACCCAGTACTTC.

This clone has only one observation. The rearrangement uses TRBV9 and TRBJ2-3, with 7 bases identical to TRBD2. The V segment lost 3 bases and the J segment 7 bases; nucleotides outside the gene matches: 8. The CDR3 runs to 14 residues. Germline V gene lookup returns CDR1 SGDLS and CDR2 YYNGEE. CDR3: CASSAGGLQNTQYF. In DNA, the CDR3 is TGTGCCAGCAGCGCCGGGGGGTTGCAAAATACGCAGTATTTT. Looking up the rest from reference TRBV9 and TRBJ2-3 gives the full variable domain: DSGVTQTPKHLITATGQRVTLRCSPRSGDLSVYWYQQSLDQGLQFLIQYYNGEERAKGNILERFSAQQFPDLHSELNLSSLELGDSALYFCASSAGGLQNTQYFGPGTRLTVL.

The rearrangement links TRBV19 to TRBJ1-5; 8 bases align to TRBD1. Trimming removed 5 bases from V and 7 bases from J; junction bases left unmatched: 10. Per the germline V gene, CDR1 is LNHDA and CDR2 is SQIVND (reference sequence). The CDR3 contains 15 residues. The DNA of the CDR3 is TGTGCCAGTAGTTCAGACAGGGGTAGAGGGCAGCCCCAGCATTTT. It codes for CASSSDRGRGQPQHF. Looking up the rest from reference TRBV19 and TRBJ1-5 gives the full variable domain: DGGITQSPKYLFRKEGQNVTLSCEQNLNHDAMYWYRQDPGQGLRLIYYSQIVNDFQKGDIAEGYSVSREKKESFPLTVTSAQKNPTAFYLCASSSDRGRGQPQHFGDGTRLSIL.

The V call is TRBV5-3, the J call TRBJ2-7; 9 bases map to TRBD1. Being an ORF, TRBV5-3 has a function that is uncertain. Germline trimming cut 0 bases from V and 6 bases from J; bases unmatched to any gene: 1. The CDR3 runs 13 residues. The DNA of the CDR3 is TGTGCCAGAAGCTTGGGGACAGGGGTCGAGCAGTACTTC. This codes for CARSLGTGVEQYF.

The chain combines TRBV6-1 with TRBJ2-3; 9 bases match TRBD1. V trimming: 5 bases; J trimming: 1 base; junction bases outside the gene matches: 1. The V gene's germline CDR1 is MNHNS and CDR2 SASEGT. CDR3 length: 14 residues. The CDR3 protein is CASSTGGRTDTQYF. CDR3 DNA: TGTGCCAGCAGTACAGGGGGCCGCACAGATACGCAGTATTTT.